These T cell receptor beta chains were read from a single sample in a study of T cell responses to AZD1222 COVID-19 vaccine. Sequencing used immunoSEQ multiplex PCR; TCRdb keeps in-frame clones, though not all of them. The data hold fewer than 150,000 clones, with 88% observed a single time. Sequenced here: peripheral blood, sampled on day 0 of AZD1222 vaccination. The receptors shown here come from an adult in good health. Both conserved end residues are part of each CDR3. D genes are given only for firm matches. Size tells how often a clone was seen (once, few, many) or the class of an expanded clone, and some rows leave it out.

abundance	d_gene	v_gene	j_gene	CDR3nt	CDR3aa
NA	NA	TRBV12-3/TRBV12-4	TRBJ1-5	TGTGCCAGCAGTTTACGGAGCAATCAGCCCCAGCATTTT	CASSLRSNQPQHF
NA	TRBD1	TRBV18	TRBJ1-2	TGTGCCAGCTCAGAATCCCGGGACAGGGGAAAAAACTTC	CASSESRDRGKNF
NA	NA	TRBV5-1	TRBJ2-5	TGCGCCAGCAGCTACCAGGGTGCCACGGCAGAGACCCAGTACTTC	CASSYQGATAETQYF
once	NA	TRBV19	TRBJ2-2	TGTGCCAGTAGTATACTATGGGCGAATACCATAGGGGAGCTGTTTTTT	CASSILWANTIGELFF
NA	TRBD2	TRBV5-1	TRBJ2-3	TGCGCCAGCAGCTGGGGACTAGCGGGCCGCACAGATACGCAGTATTTT	CASSWGLAGRTDTQYF
NA	TRBD2	TRBV19	TRBJ2-1	TGTGCCAGTACGACTAGCGGCATAAGCTACAATGAGCAGTTCTTC	CASTTSGISYNEQFF
NA	NA	TRBV19	TRBJ1-2	TGTGCCAGTAGTGCATCGACAGTCTTGGATGGCTACACCTTC	CASSASTVLDGYTF
few	NA	TRBV11-2	TRBJ2-1	TGTGCCAGCAGCTCCGGGGAGCACAATGAGCAGTTCTTC	CASSSGEHNEQFF
NA	NA	TRBV19	TRBJ1-3	TGTGCCAGTAGTATCGGGAGTTCTGGAAACACCATATATTTT	CASSIGSSGNTIYF
NA	TRBD1	TRBV7-9	TRBJ2-3	TGTGCCAGCAGCTTAGCGACAGGGATGGATACGCAGTATTTT	CASSLATGMDTQYF
NA	NA	TRBV27	TRBJ1-2	TGTGCCAGCAGTCCAGCCCCAATTAGGAGCTACACCTTC	CASSPAPIRSYTF
NA	TRBD2	TRBV6-5	TRBJ2-1	TGTGCCAGCAGTTACATCGGACTAGTAGAAAGTGAGCAGTTCTTC	CASSYIGLVESEQFF
once	TRBD1	TRBV11-2	TRBJ2-7	TGTGCCAGCAGCTCACTCTTCCAGTTTATAGGACAGGCCACCTACGAGCAGTACTTC	CASSSLFQFIGQATYEQYF
NA	NA	TRBV12-3/TRBV12-4	TRBJ2-7	TGTGCCAGCCGAGGCAGGGCCTACGAGCAGTACTTC	CASRGRAYEQYF
NA	NA	TRBV6-2/TRBV6-3	TRBJ2-5	TGTGCCAGCAGTTACGTCCTTGGACTGGGACAAGAGACCCAGTACTTC	CASSYVLGLGQETQYF
NA	TRBD1	TRBV5-1	TRBJ1-2	TGCGCCAGCAGCTTGGACCGGGACAGGGGGAACTATGGCTACACCTTC	CASSLDRDRGNYGYTF
NA	NA	TRBV29-1	TRBJ2-2	TGCAGCGTTGCACGGAACCCCCACACCGGGGAGCTGTTTTTT	CSVARNPHTGELFF
NA	NA	TRBV20-1	TRBJ1-2	TGCAGTGCTAGTGTCCTCCTGGGGGGCCGAAGTTATGGCTACACCTTC	CSASVLLGGRSYGYTF
NA	NA	TRBV3-1/TRBV3-2	TRBJ2-7	TGTGCCAGCAGCCAAGGCACTCTACAAAGCTCCTACGAGCAGTACTTC	CASSQGTLQSSYEQYF
NA	NA	TRBV19	TRBJ1-5	TGTGCCAGTAGTATACGGGGCAGCCACAATCAGCCCCAGCATTTT	CASSIRGSHNQPQHF
NA	NA	TRBV5-6	TRBJ1-2	TGTGCCAGCAGCCGACAGGAGAACTATGGCTACACCTTC	CASSRQENYGYTF
NA	NA	TRBV21-1	TRBJ2-3	TGTGCCAGCAGGGCTAGAGATACGCAGTATTTT	CASRARDTQYF
NA	NA	TRBV27	TRBJ2-7	TGTGCCAGCAGTTTATTCGGACAGAACTACGAGCAGTACTTC	CASSLFGQNYEQYF
NA	NA	TRBV19	TRBJ1-2	TGTGCCAGTTGGACAGCTTCCTATGGCTACACCTTC	CASWTASYGYTF
NA	TRBD1	TRBV19	TRBJ1-5	TGTGCCAGTAGTACGGGGACAGGGAAGGCTCAGCCCCAGCATTTT	CASSTGTGKAQPQHF
NA	NA	TRBV7-2	TRBJ2-1	TGTGCCAGCAGCCAGGGAGCGGTATCCTACAATGAGCAGTTCTTC	CASSQGAVSYNEQFF
NA	NA	TRBV5-6	TRBJ2-5	TGTGCCAGCAGCTCCTGGACAGAAGAGACCCAGTACTTC	CASSSWTEETQYF
NA	NA	TRBV19	TRBJ2-4	TGTGCCAGTAGTTCACCTCCAGGGGTCTTCCTCGACAGCATTCAGTACTTC	CASSSPPGVFLDSIQYF
NA	TRBD2	TRBV3-1/TRBV3-2	TRBJ2-1	TGTGCCAGCAGCCAAGCCCTACTAGCGGGGGGCCGGTATGAGCAGTTCTTC	CASSQALLAGGRYEQFF
once	NA	TRBV19	TRBJ2-7	TGTGCCAGTAGTCCTTGGTCACTGGGAGGCGAGCAGTACTTC	CASSPWSLGGEQYF
NA	NA	TRBV27	TRBJ2-3	TGTGCCAGCAGTTTAGGTGTCAGTTACACAGATACGCAGTATTTT	CASSLGVSYTDTQYF
NA	TRBD2	TRBV2	TRBJ2-3	TGTGCCAGCAGTTTTAGCGGGAATAATGCAGATACGCAGTATTTT	CASSFSGNNADTQYF
NA	TRBD1	TRBV5-1	TRBJ1-2	TGCGCCAGCTGTTTGGCGGGACAGGGTCATGGCTACACCTTC	CASCLAGQGHGYTF
NA	NA	TRBV5-1	TRBJ2-6	TGCGCCAGCAGCTTAGGGGGCTCTGGGGCCAACGTCCTGACTTTC	CASSLGGSGANVLTF
NA	TRBD2	TRBV25-1	TRBJ2-1	TGTGCCAGCAGTGAATATGGGCTAGCGGGAGATAATGAGCAGTTCTTC	CASSEYGLAGDNEQFF
NA	TRBD2	TRBV5-1	TRBJ2-1	TGCGCCACTACTCCGTCCGGGACTAGCGGCAATGAGCAGTTCTTC	CATTPSGTSGNEQFF
NA	NA	TRBV15	TRBJ2-1	TGTGCCACCAGCAGAGATAGAGTCGTTGTTGAGCAGTTCTTC	CATSRDRVVVEQFF
NA	NA	TRBV6-5	TRBJ1-2	TGTGCCAGCAGTTTGAGGGGGGCGGGGAACTATGGCTACACCTTC	CASSLRGAGNYGYTF
once	NA	TRBV19	TRBJ1-2	TGTGCCAGTAGTACCTCCACCGGGTCAAGAGACTATGGCTACACCTTC	CASSTSTGSRDYGYTF
NA	TRBD1	TRBV7-6	TRBJ2-3	TGTGCCAGCAGCTTAGGAGGGGGCAATGCAGATACGCAGTATTTT	CASSLGGGNADTQYF
NA	NA	TRBV7-2	TRBJ1-6	TGTGCCAGCAGCTTATCGCCTGGTTCACCCCTCCACTTT	CASSLSPGSPLHF
NA	NA	TRBV19	TRBJ2-3	TGTGCCAGTAGGGGAGGTCCTAGCACAGATACGCAGTATTTT	CASRGGPSTDTQYF
NA	TRBD1	TRBV2	TRBJ2-7	TGTGCCAGGGCCGGACAGGGGAGGGGCGAGCAGTACTTC	CARAGQGRGEQYF
NA	NA	TRBV7-9	TRBJ1-1	TGTGCCATTCTGGACCTCTCAGAAGCTTTCTTT	CAILDLSEAFF
NA	TRBD1	TRBV12-5	TRBJ2-7	TGTGCTAGTGGTTTGGGGGCGGTAGGGGGCCCGCAGTACTTC	CASGLGAVGGPQYF
NA	NA	TRBV5-8	TRBJ2-7	TGTGCCAGCAGCTTTAGGGGAAGGAGAGCCTACGAGCAGTACTTC	CASSFRGRRAYEQYF
NA	NA	TRBV12-2	TRBJ2-7	TGTGCAAGTCGCTTAGGTAACAGGGAATACTACGAGCAGTACTTC	CASRLGNREYYEQYF
NA	NA	TRBV5-4	TRBJ1-3	TGTGCCAGCAGCTTGGGCGGGGGCGCCCCGGGAAACACCATATATTTT	CASSLGGGAPGNTIYF
NA	NA	TRBV10-3	TRBJ1-2	TGTGCCATCAGTGGGGGTGCTGCTAACTATGGCTACACCTTC	CAISGGAANYGYTF
NA	NA	TRBV19	TRBJ1-2	TGTGCCAGCACAGAGCAGGGATCCTATGGCTACACCTTC	CASTEQGSYGYTF
NA	NA	TRBV5-4	TRBJ2-1	TGTGCCAGCAGCCTGGGAGGGGGACAACTCTCGGGTGAGCAGTTCTTC	CASSLGGGQLSGEQFF
NA	NA	TRBV2	TRBJ2-7	TGTGCCAGCATGAGGACACCTTACTACGAGCAGTACTTC	CASMRTPYYEQYF
NA	NA	TRBV7-6	TRBJ1-1	TGTGCCAGCAGCTTAGCGGGGAAGAACACTGAAGCTTTCTTT	CASSLAGKNTEAFF
NA	NA	TRBV3-1/TRBV3-2	TRBJ1-1	TGTGCCAGCAGCTACGGACGTTCGAACACTGAAGCTTTCTTT	CASSYGRSNTEAFF
NA	NA	TRBV14	TRBJ2-5	TGTGCCAGCAGCCAAGATCTACTCGGTTTCCGCCGGGAGACCCAGTACTTC	CASSQDLLGFRRETQYF
once	TRBD2	TRBV5-4	TRBJ2-5	TGTGCCAGCAGCTATGGACTAGCGGGCTACGATCAAGAGACCCAGTACTTC	CASSYGLAGYDQETQYF